A single sample is the source of the 26 T cell receptor beta chains below, sequenced in a study of vaccination and CD4 T cells after COVID-19. The Oncomine TCR Beta short-read assay sequenced DNA from cultured CD4+ T cells. One entry per CDR3 protein results from TCRdb running MiXCR on the PCR reads. The table records 15,000 to 25,000 distinct CDR3 sequences, approximately 60% of them present only once. These receptors have no identified antigens. Treatment specified: roughly 10-day PBMC culture with coronavirus spike peptide pools or control peptides (ViraFEST assay). The specimen was CD4+ T cells from blood, cultured in vitro. Receptors originate from a human donor who had recovered from COVID-19.

A few counts support this clonotype. The rearrangement uses TRBV6-1 and TRBJ1-6, with D maybe TRBD1 (6 bases). The CDR3 has 12 residues. Germline CDR1 MNHNS, CDR2 SASEGT. V shed 8 bases and J shed 10 bases, with 12 bases lying between them. This chain's CDR3 is CASWRGESPLHF. The CDR3 DNA follows: TGTGCCAGCTGGAGGGGGGAATCACCCCTCCACTTT.

The genes are TRBV7-2 and TRBJ1-1; D might be TRBD1 (5 bases). The V and J ends lost 0 bases and 0 bases respectively, with 14 bases between them. Germline V gene sequence: CDR1 SGHTA, CDR2 FQGNSA. This CDR3 contains 17 residues. DNA for the CDR3: TGTGCCAGCAGCTTAGCGGGACCCCCATTGATGAACACTGAAGCTTTCTTT. It codes for CASSLAGPPLMNTEAFF.

The gene calls are TRBV19 and TRBJ2-3, with 9 positions matching TRBD1. CDR1 LNHDA and CDR2 SQIVND come from the germline V gene (reference sequence). J was trimmed by 0 bases and V by 9 bases; bases with no gene match: 4. The CDR3 is made up of 14 amino acids. For the CDR3, the DNA is TGTGCCAGCGGGACAGGGCCTAGCACAGATACGCAGTATTTT. It is translated as CASGTGPSTDTQYF.

The chain uses TRBV6-1 and TRBJ2-7; possible D gene TRBD1, 6 bases. The CDR3 contains 13 residues. The V gene's germline CDR1 is MNHNS and CDR2 SASEGT. Trimming removed 5 bases at V and 4 bases at J, with 12 bases between. In DNA, the CDR3 is TGTGCCAGCAGTCAAGGGACAACTTACGAGCAGTACTTC. Protein sequence: CASSQGTTYEQYF.

The CDR3 is CASSQQGSYGYTF. The CDR3 nucleotides read TGTGCCAGCAGCCAACAGGGTTCCTATGGCTACACCTTC. The rearrangement links TRBV27 to TRBJ1-2; TRBD1 might be the D (6 bases). The CDR3 extends over 13 amino acids. Germline V gene data show CDR1 as MNHEY and CDR2 as SMNVEV (reference sequence). V lost 6 bases, J lost 4 bases, and 12 bases lay in between.

The chain joins TRBV4-1 to TRBJ2-2; no reliable D call. V was pared by 1 base and J by 4 bases, with 13 bases between. Germline CDR1 and CDR2: MGHRA and YSYEKL. The CDR3 consists of 16 residues. The CDR3: CASSQVAARTTGELFF. The CDR3 nucleotides are TGCGCCAGCAGCCAAGTGGCTGCCCGGACCACCGGGGAGCTGTTTTTT.

This clonotype was counted only a few times. V gene TRBV6-2 or TRBV6-3 combines with J gene TRBJ1-1, with D unresolved. Germline loops: CDR1 MNHEY, CDR2 SVGEGT. V was cut by 2 bases and J by 5 bases, with 9 bases left in between. The CDR3 is 13 residues long. The CDR3 region has the DNA TGTGCCAGCAGTTACGAGGCCCGAACTGAAGCTTTCTTT. This sequence encodes CASSYEARTEAFF.

In its sample, this clonotype was seen a few times. The CDR3, as DNA: TGTGCCAGCAGCCAAGCCCGGGGACAGGGGGCTAGTCAGCCCCAGCATTTT. Translating it yields CASSQARGQGASQPQHF. The gene calls are TRBV4-2 and TRBJ1-5; 12 bases align to TRBD1. The CDR3 contains 17 residues. The V and J ends lost 1 base and 6 bases, in that order; junction bases with no gene match: 7. Germline assignment: CDR1 LGHNA and CDR2 YNFKEQ.

This clonotype was recorded a few times. V usage is TRBV27 and J usage is TRBJ1-2, with D uncertain. V dropped 3 bases and J dropped 7 bases, with 12 bases sitting between them. Germline CDR1 MNHEY, CDR2 SMNVEV (reference sequence). The CDR3 has 13 amino acids. This chain's CDR3 is CASSFYVGSGYTF. CDR3 DNA sequence: TGTGCCAGCAGTTTCTATGTAGGAAGTGGCTACACCTTC.

The rearrangement uses TRBV19 and TRBJ1-6; D not resolved. The CDR3 spans 14 residues. CDR1 is LNHDA and CDR2 is SQIVND in the germline V gene (reference sequence). Trimming shortened V by 7 bases and J by 0 bases, and 7 bases separated the two germline ends. The CDR3 loop is CASTMSSYNSPLHF. The CDR3 DNA follows: TGTGCCAGTACAATGAGCTCCTATAATTCACCCCTCCACTTT.

J is TRBJ2-1 and V is TRBV15; no definite D call. With 0 bases removed from V and 1 base from J, the gap between germline ends came to 7 bases. The CDR3 totals 15 residues. Per the germline V gene, CDR1 is LNHNV and CDR2 is YYDKDF (reference sequence). The CDR3 region is CATSRDGGSYNEQFF. CDR3 coding DNA: TGTGCCACCAGCAGAGATGGCGGATCCTACAATGAGCAGTTCTTC.

The chain recombines TRBV14 with TRBJ1-1, with D unclear. The V end was cut by 0 bases, the J end by 6 bases, with 11 bases between. This CDR3 contains 14 residues. Germline lookup yields CDR1 SGHDN and CDR2 FVKESK. CDR3 amino acids: CASSQEVAQSEAFF. CDR3 coding DNA: TGTGCCAGCAGCCAAGAGGTCGCACAGTCTGAAGCTTTCTTT.

This clonotype was picked up a small number of times. The genes are TRBV28 and TRBJ1-1; D gene ambiguous. In germline, CDR1 is MDHEN, CDR2 SYDVKM. V lost 6 bases and J lost 1, with 12 bases in between. The CDR3 extends over 14 amino acids. CDR3 loop: CASSSSGRNTEAFF. DNA for the CDR3: TGTGCCAGCAGCTCCTCGGGGAGGAACACTGAAGCTTTCTTT. The full variable domain, rest sourced from reference TRBV28 and TRBJ1-1, is DVKVTQSSRYLVKRTGEKVFLECVQDMDHENMFWYRQDPGLGLRLIYFSYDVKMKEKGDIPEGYSVSREKKERFSLILESASTNQTSMYLCASSSSGRNTEAFFGQGTRLTVV.

This clonotype was picked up a small number of times. The gene calls are TRBV7-8 and TRBJ1-2; unclear D gene. This CDR3 region has 13 residues. Trimming took 5 bases from V and 2 from J, leaving 9 bases between them. The germline V gene encodes CDR1 SGHVS and CDR2 FQNEAQ. CDR3 bases: TGTGCCAGCAGCCATGACCTAAACTATGGCTACACCTTC. Amino acids: CASSHDLNYGYTF.

V and J are TRBV12-3 or TRBV12-4 and TRBJ1-2; tentative D call: TRBD1 (5 bases). The CDR3 length is 14 residues. The germline V and J ends were trimmed by 3 bases and 6 bases, with 14 bases remaining between them. In DNA, the CDR3 is TGTGCCAGCAGTTTGGGGCACCCCTCGGATGGCTACACCTTC. Translation: CASSLGHPSDGYTF.

This clonotype was observed once. The rearrangement uses TRBV29-1 and TRBJ1-1, with TRBD1 matching 8 bases. V lost 6 bases and J lost 8; bases outside the gene matches: 5. The CDR3 runs to 11 residues. Germline values: CDR1 SQVTM, CDR2 ANQGSEA. Here the CDR3 reads CSVDRGREAFF. CDR3 nucleotide sequence: TGCAGCGTAGACAGGGGCCGGGAAGCTTTCTTT.

V gene TRBV14 combines with J gene TRBJ1-3; D not resolved. Germline CDR1 reads SGHDN; CDR2 reads FVKESK. Trimming shortened V by 6 bases and J by 0 bases, and 6 bases separated the two germline ends. There are 13 residues in the CDR3. The CDR3 nucleotides are TGTGCCAGCAGAGGGTCCTCTGGAAACACCATATATTTT. This gives the protein CASRGSSGNTIYF.

The chain combines TRBV20-1 with TRBJ2-5; 8 bases match TRBD2. The germline V gene has CDR1 DFQATT and CDR2 SNEGSKA (reference sequence). V lost 1 base and J lost 6; bases outside the gene matches: 4. The CDR3 consists of 13 residues. In DNA, the CDR3 is TGCAGTGCTAGAGCGGGGGGGGCAAAGACCCAGTACTTC. Translating gives CSARAGGAKTQYF.

This clonotype occurred once. This chain joins TRBV7-2 and TRBJ2-6; D possibly matches TRBD1 or TRBD2 (5 bases each). The V gene's germline CDR1 is SGHTA and CDR2 FQGNSA. The CDR3 is made up of 13 amino acids. Trimming cost V 7 bases and J 12 bases, with 16 bases left between them. The CDR3 sequence is CASNQLGVGVLTF. DNA for the CDR3: TGTGCCAGCAATCAGTTGGGGGTCGGCGTCCTGACTTTC.

This clonotype was detected only a few times. The chain links TRBV10-3 to TRBJ1-5; D gene uncertain. CDR3 size: 13 residues. V was cut by 4 bases and J by 5 bases, with 9 bases left in between. Germline V CDR1 and CDR2: ENHRY, SYGVKD. CDR3 protein: CAISVKEDQPQHF. The CDR3 region has the DNA TGTGCCATCAGTGTTAAAGAGGATCAGCCCCAGCATTTT.

V usage is TRBV7-8 and J usage is TRBJ2-1; D gene unclear. This CDR3 comprises 14 residues. V shed 8 bases and J shed 4 bases, with 15 bases lying between them. Germline V gene lookup returns CDR1 SGHVS and CDR2 FQNEAQ. CDR3 sequence reads: CASGLDHSYNEQFF. The CDR3 nucleotides read TGTGCCAGCGGCCTGGACCACTCTTACAATGAGCAGTTCTTC. Variable domain in full (rest from reference TRBV7-8 and TRBJ2-1): GAGVSQSPRYKVAKRGQDVALRCDPISGHVSLFWYQQALGQGPEFLTYFQNEAQLDKSGLPSDRFFAERPEGSVSTLKIQRTQQEDSAVYLCASGLDHSYNEQFFGPGTRLTVL.

This clonotype was seen only a few times. The V gene is TRBV20-1, the J gene TRBJ2-3; D is undetermined. This CDR3 has 12 amino acids. Germline-derived CDR1 and CDR2 are DFQATT and SNEGSKA (reference sequence). V was trimmed by 6 bases and J by 4 bases, leaving 11 bases between them. CDR3: CSARPPPDTQYF. For the CDR3, the DNA is TGCAGTGCCAGACCACCCCCAGATACGCAGTATTTT.

In its sample, this clonotype was seen once. The CDR3 nucleotides read TGTGCCAGCAGTGAAGCGCGGGGGACAGGGGGCCGGGTAGGCTACACCTTC. The encoded protein is CASSEARGTGGRVGYTF. The chain carries TRBV6-1 and TRBJ1-2, with 12 nucleotides matching TRBD1. Germline lookup yields CDR1 MNHNS and CDR2 SASEGT. The CDR3 length is 17 residues. Unmatched junction bases numbered 10, after V lost 0 bases and J lost 8 bases.

This rearrangement joins TRBV7-9 to TRBJ1-2, with D unresolved. Germline CDR1 is SEHNR and CDR2 is FQNEAQ (reference sequence). The CDR3 spans 13 residues. V gave up 9 bases and J gave up 8 bases, with 19 bases separating them. The CDR3 DNA is TGTGCCAGTAGCGCGGTAGTTAACGGCGGCTACACCTTC. As protein: CASSAVVNGGYTF.

V usage is TRBV6-2 or TRBV6-3 and J usage is TRBJ2-5, with 8 bases fitting TRBD1. This CDR3 is 16 amino acids long. From germline, CDR1 is MNHEY and CDR2 SVGEGT. Germline trimming cut 2 bases from V and 4 bases from J; bases unmatched to any gene: 9. The CDR3 here is CASSYTGTGLGETQYF. DNA for the CDR3: TGTGCCAGCAGTTACACGGGGACAGGCCTTGGAGAGACCCAGTACTTC.

This clonotype was recorded a few times. The rearrangement uses TRBV7-2 and TRBJ1-1, with D tentatively TRBD1 (6 bases). The V end was cut by 1 base, the J end by 4 bases, with 7 bases between. Germline loops: CDR1 SGHTA, CDR2 FQGNSA. This CDR3 region has 13 residues. CDR3 in amino acids: CASSLVTGTEAFF. The DNA for the CDR3 is TGTGCCAGCAGCTTAGTGACAGGCACTGAAGCTTTCTTT.